This TCR beta chain is drawn from a study of radiotherapy plus CTLA-4 blockade in lung cancer. The junction had 7 bases not matched to a gene; V was cut back by 5 bases and J by 9 bases. This CDR3 is 14 amino acids long. From germline, CDR1 is LNHDA and CDR2 SQIVND (reference sequence). TCRdb keeps only in-frame clones here, not all; method: immunoSEQ multiplex PCR. The sample consists of 85,000 to 90,000 clones, roughly 86% of them appearing once. Lung cancer patients with chemo-refractory metastatic non-small-cell disease were given focal radiation plus CTLA-4 blockade with ipilimumab. This sample comprised peripheral blood, obtained from a patient treated with radiotherapy plus ipilimumab. The source is a human donor with non-small cell lung cancer that progressed on radiotherapy plus ipilimumab. This chain joins TRBV19 and TRBJ1-6; TRBD1 aligns across 7 bases. The CDR3 DNA is TGTGCCAGTAGTGACGGGACAGACCGTTCACCCCTCCACTTT. Its protein product is CASSDGTDRSPLHF.